This TCR beta chain was found in a study of cytomegalovirus exposure and HLA in healthy donors. Whole-study context: The roughly 110 validation repertoires were reported in a later analysis to have been generated on the same platform as the approximately 600 first-cohort repertoires. Study conclusions and caveats: It was confirmed in vitro that three of the CMV-associated chains were specific for CMV antigens. Most observed TCR sequences were rare, whereas some public TCRs were detected in many donors.

With regard to this clone: Its antigen is still unknown.

The data were produced by immunoSEQ multiplex PCR, yet TCRdb's version contains in-frame clones alone and is incomplete. The data show about 130,000 clones, under 90% seen once. The V and J ends lost 0 bases and 0 bases respectively, with 10 bases between them. The V gene's germline CDR1 is SGHRS and CDR2 YFSETQ. This CDR3 region has 16 residues. The TCR sequence derives from a man between 25 and 39 years old in good health and CMV-seronegative. The rearrangement joins TRBV5-1 to TRBJ2-4, with D unclear. The specimen was PBMCs. CDR3 sequence reads: CASSLETNLAKNIQYF. The CDR3 nucleotides are TGCGCCAGCAGCTTGGAAACAAACCTAGCCAAAAACATTCAGTACTTC.